Listed below are T cell receptor beta chains from one sample, sequenced in a study of blood T cells in healthy people across ages. TCRdb itself ran the 5' RACE reads through MiXCR, one entry per CDR3 protein. In the table there are 800,000 to 950,000 distinct CDR3 sequences, almost 30% of which are singletons. The same sample was also studied in work on T cells of mothers and their children.

Material for sequencing was blood. The receptors were gathered from a woman aged 35 to 49 in good health. Each CDR3 is given with its conserved first and last residue. The D gene is left open where the match is weak. Clone size is given for some rows only: seen once, a few or many times, or a class if the clone is expanded.

V: TRBV5-1
D: .
size: .
J: TRBJ2-4
DNA: TGCGCCAGCAGCTTCCGGAGCCGAGACATTCAGTACTTC
CDR3: CASSFRSRDIQYF

V: TRBV5-1
D: .
size: .
J: TRBJ1-2
DNA: TGCGCCAGCAGCACGACAGGACCTGTTTATGGCTACACCTTC
CDR3: CASSTTGPVYGYTF

V: TRBV7-6
D: TRBD2
size: .
J: TRBJ2-3
DNA: TGTGCCAGCAGCCCCAAGACCGCGGGACTAGCGGGGGGCGGCACAGATACGCAGTATTTT
CDR3: CASSPKTAGLAGGGTDTQYF

V: TRBV4-2
D: TRBD2
size: many
J: TRBJ2-5
DNA: TGTGCCAGCAGCCAAGATCTAGCGGGGGGGCCCGCCTCGGAGACCCAGTACTTC
CDR3: CASSQDLAGGPASETQYF

V: TRBV29-1
D: TRBD2
size: .
J: TRBJ2-1
DNA: TGCAGCGTTGAATGGGCTAGCGGGGGGGGTGGTTACAATGAGCAGTTCTTC
CDR3: CSVEWASGGGGYNEQFF

V: TRBV6-1
D: TRBD1
size: .
J: TRBJ1-4
DNA: TGTGCCAGCAGTGAAGCCGACCGGGACAGTAATGAAAAACTGTTTTTT
CDR3: CASSEADRDSNEKLFF

V: TRBV18
D: .
size: .
J: TRBJ2-5
DNA: TGTGCCAGCTCAGGTCGGGGGTACCAAGAGACCCAGTACTTC
CDR3: CASSGRGYQETQYF

V: TRBV7-6
D: .
size: .
J: TRBJ1-3
DNA: TGTGCCAGCAGCTTGGCCGGCCACTCTGGAAACACCATATATTTT
CDR3: CASSLAGHSGNTIYF

V: TRBV2
D: .
size: many
J: TRBJ1-1
DNA: TGTGCCAGCAGTCATGATGACACTGAAGCTTTCTTT
CDR3: CASSHDDTEAFF

V: TRBV19
D: .
size: .
J: TRBJ2-7
DNA: TGTGCCAGTAGTAGAGCGACAGGAGCCTACGAGCAGTACTTC
CDR3: CASSRATGAYEQYF

V: TRBV7-3
D: .
size: few
J: TRBJ2-3
DNA: TGTGCCAGCAGCTTAGGGTGGGGGGACAAATACAATGAGCAGTATTTT
CDR3: CASSLGWGDKYNEQYF

V: TRBV25-1
D: .
size: once
J: TRBJ2-1
DNA: TGTGCCGGCACCCCTGGGGGTAGTGTCGACAATGAGCAGTTCTTC
CDR3: CAGTPGGSVDNEQFF

V: TRBV6-5
D: .
size: .
J: TRBJ2-5
DNA: TGTGCCAGCTGGAGCCGGGAGACCCAGTACTTC
CDR3: CASWSRETQYF

V: TRBV28
D: TRBD2
size: .
J: TRBJ2-1
DNA: TGTGCCAGCAGTCTCCCTCCAGGGAGGGCGGACAATGAGCAGTTCTTC
CDR3: CASSLPPGRADNEQFF

V: TRBV5-5
D: .
size: .
J: TRBJ1-6
DNA: TGTGCCAGCAGCATGAGGGGTGAGGCCGACTACTATAATTCACCCCTCCACTTT
CDR3: CASSMRGEADYYNSPLHF

V: TRBV12-3/TRBV12-4
D: TRBD1
size: few
J: TRBJ1-2
DNA: TGTGCCAGCAGTTTACCGACAGGGACGAGCTATGGCTACACCTTC
CDR3: CASSLPTGTSYGYTF

V: TRBV5-5
D: TRBD1
size: once
J: TRBJ1-2
DNA: TGTGCCAGCAGCTTGGTAGGACAGGGGCTTAACTATGGTTACACCTTC
CDR3: CASSLVGQGLNYGYTF

V: TRBV25-1
D: .
size: .
J: TRBJ1-1
DNA: TGTGCCAGCAGTGAATCGAGGGGGGGATGGAACACTGAAGCTTTCTTT
CDR3: CASSESRGGWNTEAFF

V: TRBV7-8
D: TRBD1
size: many
J: TRBJ2-5
DNA: TGTGCCAGCAGCTTAGGGTTACCAGGGACAGCCCAAGAGACCCAGTACTTC
CDR3: CASSLGLPGTAQETQYF

V: TRBV28
D: .
size: few
J: TRBJ2-7
DNA: TGTGCCAGCAGTTCGTTTCAGGCCTACGAGCAGTACTTC
CDR3: CASSSFQAYEQYF